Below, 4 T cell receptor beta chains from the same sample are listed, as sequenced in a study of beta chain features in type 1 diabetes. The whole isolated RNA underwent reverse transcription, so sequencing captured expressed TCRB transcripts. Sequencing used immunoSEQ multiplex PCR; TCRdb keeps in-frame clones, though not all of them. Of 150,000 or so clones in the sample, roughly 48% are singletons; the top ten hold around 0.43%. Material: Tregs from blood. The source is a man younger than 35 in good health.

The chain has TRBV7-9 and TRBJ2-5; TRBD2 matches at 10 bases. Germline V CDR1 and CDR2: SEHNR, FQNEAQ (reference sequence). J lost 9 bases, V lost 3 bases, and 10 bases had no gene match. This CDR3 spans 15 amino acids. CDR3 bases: TGTGCCAGCAGCTTCGAGGCTAGCGGGGGTCGGGCCCAGTACTTC. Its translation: CASSFEASGGRAQYF.

The CDR3 loop reads CAWTRQGGKKAFF. DNA for the CDR3: TGTGCCTGGACCAGACAGGGGGGGAAAAAAGCTTTCTTT. The chain links TRBV30 to TRBJ1-1, with 9 nucleotides matching TRBD1. The junction had 9 bases not matched to a gene; V was cut back by 4 bases and J by 9 bases. The CDR3 runs 13 residues. The V gene's germline CDR1 is GTSNPN and CDR2 SVGIG (reference sequence).

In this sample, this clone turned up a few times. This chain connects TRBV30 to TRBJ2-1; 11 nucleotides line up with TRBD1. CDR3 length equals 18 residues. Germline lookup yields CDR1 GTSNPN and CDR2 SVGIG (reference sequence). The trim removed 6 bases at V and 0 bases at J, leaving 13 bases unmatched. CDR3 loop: CACESGQGAWSSYNEQFF. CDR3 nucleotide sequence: TGTGCCTGTGAATCAGGACAGGGGGCTTGGAGCTCCTACAATGAGCAGTTCTTC.

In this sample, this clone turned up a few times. CDR3 in DNA: TGCGCCAGCAGGGGACCCAGGGGGAATGAGCAGTTCTTC. This codes for CASRGPRGNEQFF. V gene TRBV5-1 combines with J gene TRBJ2-1, with 7 bases matching TRBD1. The V gene end was trimmed by 5 bases and the J gene end by 7 bases; junction bases not matched to a gene: 6. The CDR3 length is 13 residues. Germline V gene lookup returns CDR1 SGHRS and CDR2 YFSETQ. The full variable domain, its missing parts supplied by reference TRBV5-1 and TRBJ2-1, is KAGVTQTPRYLIKTRGQQVTLSCSPISGHRSVSWYQQTPGQGLQFLFEYFSETQRNKGNFPGRFSGRQFSNSRSEMNVSTLELGDSALYLCASRGPRGNEQFFGPGTRLTVL.